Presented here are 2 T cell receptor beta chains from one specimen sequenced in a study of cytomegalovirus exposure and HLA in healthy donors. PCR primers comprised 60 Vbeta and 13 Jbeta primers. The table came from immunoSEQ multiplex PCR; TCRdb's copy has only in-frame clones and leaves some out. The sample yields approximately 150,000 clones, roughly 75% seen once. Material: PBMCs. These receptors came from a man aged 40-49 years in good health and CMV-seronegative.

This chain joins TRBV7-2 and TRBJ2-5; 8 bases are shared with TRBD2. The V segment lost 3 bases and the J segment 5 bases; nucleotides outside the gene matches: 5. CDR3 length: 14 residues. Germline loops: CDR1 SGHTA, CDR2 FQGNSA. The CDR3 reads CASSFNGGAETQYF. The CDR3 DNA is TGTGCCAGCAGCTTTAACGGGGGGGCTGAGACCCAGTACTTC. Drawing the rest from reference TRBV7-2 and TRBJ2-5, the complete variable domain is GAGVSQSPSNKVTEKGKDVELRCDPISGHTALYWYRQSLGQGLEFLIYFQGNSAPDKSGLPSDRFSAERTGGSVSTLTIQRTQQEDSAVYLCASSFNGGAETQYFGPGTRLLVL.

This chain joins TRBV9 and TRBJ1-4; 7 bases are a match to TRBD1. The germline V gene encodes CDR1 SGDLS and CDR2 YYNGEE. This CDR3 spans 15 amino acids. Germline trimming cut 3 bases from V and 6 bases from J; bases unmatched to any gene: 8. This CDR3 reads CASSGQGEGDEKLFF. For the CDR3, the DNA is TGTGCCAGCAGCGGACAGGGTGAGGGCGATGAAAAACTGTTTTTT.